These T cell receptor beta chains were read from a single sample in a study of T-cell memory formation after mild COVID-19. TCRdb re-analysed the 5' RACE reads in MiXCR, keeping a single row per CDR3 protein. The table records about 340,000 distinct CDR3 sequences, over 10% of them present only once. Material: PBMCs or a T cell subset sorted from them (not recorded which). The receptors were sampled from a man younger than 35 who had mild COVID-19 (a few samples of this study predate the infection). Cell type and time point are not known. CDR3s include the opening cysteine and the closing phenylalanine or tryptophan. Each record gives: CDR3 protein, CDR3 DNA, V gene, D gene, clone size, J gene. A D gene is named only where the DNA matches it firmly. Rows give clone size only sometimes, using once, few, many, or a class for an expanded clone.

CDR3 protein: CASSDIQSNEKLFF
CDR3 DNA: TGTGCCAGCAGTGATATACAGTCTAATGAAAAACTGTTTTTT
V gene: TRBV25-1
D gene: -
clone size: many
J gene: TRBJ1-4

CDR3 protein: CASVGTSGETQYF
CDR3 DNA: TGTGCCAGCGTTGGGACTAGCGGTGAGACCCAGTACTTC
V gene: TRBV12-3/TRBV12-4
D gene: TRBD2
clone size: -
J gene: TRBJ2-5

CDR3 protein: CASSPSGPQHF
CDR3 DNA: TGTGCCAGCAGCCCCTCGGGGCCCCAGCATTTT
V gene: TRBV6-6
D gene: -
clone size: -
J gene: TRBJ1-5

CDR3 protein: CASRMGGTGELFF
CDR3 DNA: TGTGCCAGCAGAATGGGGGGCACCGGGGAGCTGTTTTTT
V gene: TRBV12-3/TRBV12-4
D gene: -
clone size: few
J gene: TRBJ2-2

CDR3 protein: CATSGSWKTQYF
CDR3 DNA: TGTGCCACTTCAGGGTCCTGGAAGACCCAGTACTTC
V gene: TRBV12-3/TRBV12-4
D gene: -
clone size: few
J gene: TRBJ2-5

CDR3 protein: CASTQGGYGETQYF
CDR3 DNA: TGTGCCAGCACTCAGGGAGGGTACGGAGAGACCCAGTACTTC
V gene: TRBV12-3/TRBV12-4
D gene: TRBD2
clone size: many
J gene: TRBJ2-5

CDR3 protein: CASSPDRWNTEAFF
CDR3 DNA: TGTGCCAGCAGCCCTGACAGGTGGAACACTGAAGCTTTCTTT
V gene: TRBV7-2
D gene: -
clone size: few
J gene: TRBJ1-1

CDR3 protein: CASSVVAGEGDTQYF
CDR3 DNA: TGTGCCAGCAGTGTGGTAGCGGGGGAGGGAGATACGCAGTATTTT
V gene: TRBV6-5
D gene: TRBD2
clone size: many
J gene: TRBJ2-3

CDR3 protein: CSARKTGTPYNEQFF
CDR3 DNA: TGCAGTGCTAGGAAGACGGGGACGCCCTACAATGAGCAGTTCTTC
V gene: TRBV20-1
D gene: -
clone size: -
J gene: TRBJ2-1

CDR3 protein: CASSQAGVGNSPLHF
CDR3 DNA: TGCGCCAGCAGCCAAGCAGGGGTGGGAAATTCACCCCTCCACTTT
V gene: TRBV4-1
D gene: -
clone size: -
J gene: TRBJ1-6

CDR3 protein: CASSGWQGRQPQHF
CDR3 DNA: TGTGCCAGCAGCGGATGGCAGGGGAGACAGCCCCAGCATTTT
V gene: TRBV5-6
D gene: -
clone size: -
J gene: TRBJ1-5

CDR3 protein: CASSYGLEGYTF
CDR3 DNA: TGTGCCAGCAGTTACGGGCTGGAAGGCTACACCTTC
V gene: TRBV6-5
D gene: -
clone size: -
J gene: TRBJ1-2

CDR3 protein: CASSPGPSSDTQYF
CDR3 DNA: TGTGCCAGCAGCCCCGGCCCAAGCAGTGATACGCAGTATTTT
V gene: TRBV3-1
D gene: -
clone size: -
J gene: TRBJ2-3

CDR3 protein: CASSLAGTGGGYTF
CDR3 DNA: TGTGCCAGCAGCTTAGCGGGGACAGGGGGGGGCTACACCTTC
V gene: TRBV7-2
D gene: TRBD1
clone size: -
J gene: TRBJ1-2

CDR3 protein: CASSFGGGYEQYF
CDR3 DNA: TGTGCCAGCAGTTTTGGCGGGGGGTACGAGCAGTACTTC
V gene: TRBV6-2/TRBV6-3
D gene: TRBD2
clone size: many
J gene: TRBJ2-7

CDR3 protein: CASSTDGVGNYGYTF
CDR3 DNA: TGTGCCAGCAGCACCGACGGGGTAGGGAACTATGGCTACACCTTC
V gene: TRBV27
D gene: -
clone size: few
J gene: TRBJ1-2

CDR3 protein: CASSSLRGPKNIQYF
CDR3 DNA: TGTGCCAGCAGCTCCCTGCGGGGACCCAAAAACATTCAGTACTTC
V gene: TRBV11-2
D gene: -
clone size: few
J gene: TRBJ2-4

CDR3 protein: CASSPVALSGGAGETQYF
CDR3 DNA: TGTGCCAGCTCACCGGTTGCCCTTTCTGGGGGGGCCGGAGAGACCCAGTACTTC
V gene: TRBV18
D gene: -
clone size: -
J gene: TRBJ2-5

CDR3 protein: CASSSNTGTGGRNSPLHF
CDR3 DNA: TGCGCCAGCAGCTCGAATACCGGGACAGGAGGTCGGAATTCACCCCTCCACTTT
V gene: TRBV5-1
D gene: TRBD1
clone size: many
J gene: TRBJ1-6

CDR3 protein: CASSGGLAGGGTDTQYF
CDR3 DNA: TGTGCCAGCAGCGGTGGACTAGCGGGGGGGGGCACAGATACGCAGTATTTT
V gene: TRBV9
D gene: TRBD2
clone size: few
J gene: TRBJ2-3

CDR3 protein: CASSLLGTGSNSPLHF
CDR3 DNA: TGTGCCAGCAGCCTACTTGGGACAGGATCTAATTCACCCCTCCACTTT
V gene: TRBV6-5
D gene: TRBD1
clone size: -
J gene: TRBJ1-6

CDR3 protein: CASMGTATNEKLFF
CDR3 DNA: TGTGCCAGTATGGGGACAGCAACTAATGAAAAACTGTTTTTT
V gene: TRBV19
D gene: TRBD1
clone size: -
J gene: TRBJ1-4

CDR3 protein: CSVQGQGAEQYF
CDR3 DNA: TGCAGCGTCCAAGGACAGGGGGCCGAGCAGTACTTC
V gene: TRBV29-1
D gene: TRBD1
clone size: many
J gene: TRBJ2-7

CDR3 protein: CASTEYSNYGYTF
CDR3 DNA: TGTGCCAGCACCGAATATTCTAACTATGGCTACACCTTC
V gene: TRBV28
D gene: -
clone size: -
J gene: TRBJ1-2

CDR3 protein: CATRRGNTEAFF
CDR3 DNA: TGTGCCACCCGAAGAGGGAACACTGAAGCTTTCTTT
V gene: TRBV7-9
D gene: -
clone size: few
J gene: TRBJ1-1

CDR3 protein: CASSEWAPDREAFASTDTQYF
CDR3 DNA: TGTGCCAGCAGCGAGTGGGCCCCGGACAGGGAGGCTTTCGCTAGCACAGATACGCAGTATTTT
V gene: TRBV4-2
D gene: TRBD1
clone size: -
J gene: TRBJ2-3

CDR3 protein: CASTSADKGRGELFF
CDR3 DNA: TGTGCCAGCACCTCTGCGGACAAAGGGCGCGGGGAGCTGTTTTTT
V gene: TRBV6-2/TRBV6-3
D gene: -
clone size: -
J gene: TRBJ2-2

CDR3 protein: CASSDRGEQYF
CDR3 DNA: TGTGCCAGCAGCGACAGGGGCGAGCAGTACTTC
V gene: TRBV5-4
D gene: TRBD1
clone size: -
J gene: TRBJ2-7

CDR3 protein: CASSPRTSTGELFF
CDR3 DNA: TGTGCCAGCAGCCCTAGGACTAGCACCGGGGAGCTGTTTTTT
V gene: TRBV4-2
D gene: TRBD2
clone size: few
J gene: TRBJ2-2

CDR3 protein: CASSLAPGLAGGHTGELFF
CDR3 DNA: TGCGCCAGCAGCTTGGCCCCGGGACTAGCGGGGGGGCACACCGGGGAGCTGTTTTTT
V gene: TRBV5-1
D gene: TRBD2
clone size: -
J gene: TRBJ2-2

CDR3 protein: CASSLVRGQVFNYGYTF
CDR3 DNA: TGTGCCAGCAGCTTAGTGCGGGGCCAAGTATTCAACTATGGCTACACCTTC
V gene: TRBV7-9
D gene: -
clone size: -
J gene: TRBJ1-2

CDR3 protein: CASSRGWIAVQETQYF
CDR3 DNA: TGCGCCAGCAGCCGAGGCTGGATAGCTGTACAAGAGACCCAGTACTTC
V gene: TRBV5-1
D gene: -
clone size: few
J gene: TRBJ2-5

CDR3 protein: CASSLVSLAGEGRYF
CDR3 DNA: TGTGCCAGCAGCTTGGTCTCTCTAGCGGGGGAAGGACGGTACTTC
V gene: TRBV7-2
D gene: TRBD2
clone size: few
J gene: TRBJ2-7

CDR3 protein: CASSWASGSNEQFF
CDR3 DNA: TGTGCCAGTAGTTGGGCTAGCGGGAGCAATGAGCAGTTCTTC
V gene: TRBV19
D gene: TRBD2
clone size: -
J gene: TRBJ2-1

CDR3 protein: CASSPVGHTASGANVLTF
CDR3 DNA: TGTGCCAGCTCCCCCGTGGGCCACACCGCCTCTGGGGCCAACGTCCTGACTTTC
V gene: TRBV18
D gene: -
clone size: few
J gene: TRBJ2-6

CDR3 protein: CASSPAGHNRGTQYF
CDR3 DNA: TGTGCCAGCAGCCCCGCGGGACACAACCGGGGAACCCAGTACTTC
V gene: TRBV11-2
D gene: -
clone size: few
J gene: TRBJ2-5

CDR3 protein: CASSLGLANYGYTF
CDR3 DNA: TGTGCCAGCAGCTTAGGTCTGGCTAACTATGGCTACACCTTC
V gene: TRBV11-2
D gene: -
clone size: many
J gene: TRBJ1-2

CDR3 protein: CASSPPGGGYEQYF
CDR3 DNA: TGTGCCAGCAGTCCCCCGGGGGGAGGCTACGAGCAGTACTTC
V gene: TRBV12-3/TRBV12-4
D gene: TRBD2
clone size: many
J gene: TRBJ2-7

CDR3 protein: CASSLVQPGIYLSGANVLTF
CDR3 DNA: TGTGCCAGCAGCTTAGTTCAACCGGGTATATATCTCTCTGGGGCCAACGTCCTGACTTTC
V gene: TRBV7-2
D gene: -
clone size: few
J gene: TRBJ2-6

CDR3 protein: CSVLEVNGAGELFF
CDR3 DNA: TGCAGTGTTCTGGAAGTAAACGGGGCCGGGGAGCTGTTTTTT
V gene: TRBV20-1
D gene: -
clone size: -
J gene: TRBJ2-2

CDR3 protein: CATSDPRDSAREYF
CDR3 DNA: TGTGCCACCAGTGACCCGCGGGACAGCGCACGGGAGTATTTT
V gene: TRBV24-1
D gene: -
clone size: few
J gene: TRBJ2-3

CDR3 protein: CASSPDGDRQFF
CDR3 DNA: TGTGCCAGCAGCCCGGACGGGGATAGGCAGTTCTTC
V gene: TRBV5-8
D gene: -
clone size: many
J gene: TRBJ2-1

CDR3 protein: CASSQETRGDQETQYF
CDR3 DNA: TGTGCCAGCAGCCAAGAAACGCGGGGGGACCAAGAGACCCAGTACTTC
V gene: TRBV3-1
D gene: TRBD2
clone size: few
J gene: TRBJ2-5

CDR3 protein: CSSSRVGHEAFF
CDR3 DNA: TGTTCCAGCAGCCGCGTCGGACATGAAGCTTTCTTT
V gene: TRBV7-9
D gene: -
clone size: -
J gene: TRBJ1-1

CDR3 protein: CASSYSGGFGSPLHF
CDR3 DNA: TGTGCCAGCAGTTACTCGGGGGGGTTCGGTTCACCCCTCCACTTT
V gene: TRBV6-5
D gene: -
clone size: once
J gene: TRBJ1-6

CDR3 protein: CASSPPGASDTDTQYF
CDR3 DNA: TGCGCCAGCAGCCCCCCCGGGGCTAGCGACACAGATACGCAGTATTTT
V gene: TRBV5-1
D gene: -
clone size: -
J gene: TRBJ2-3

CDR3 protein: CASSSSPDVGGTEAFF
CDR3 DNA: TGTGCCAGCAGTTCCTCACCCGACGTAGGGGGGACTGAAGCTTTCTTT
V gene: TRBV27
D gene: -
clone size: many
J gene: TRBJ1-1

CDR3 protein: CASSPGTGGWETQYF
CDR3 DNA: TGTGCCAGCAGCCCAGGAACAGGGGGCTGGGAGACCCAGTACTTC
V gene: TRBV7-3
D gene: TRBD1
clone size: few
J gene: TRBJ2-5

CDR3 protein: CASSVRVGAPYEQYF
CDR3 DNA: TGTGCCAGCAGCGTACGGGTCGGGGCTCCCTACGAGCAGTACTTC
V gene: TRBV9
D gene: -
clone size: few
J gene: TRBJ2-7

CDR3 protein: CSARESAGGWNEQFF
CDR3 DNA: TGCAGTGCCCGCGAGTCGGCGGGGGGCTGGAATGAGCAGTTCTTC
V gene: TRBV20-1
D gene: TRBD2
clone size: few
J gene: TRBJ2-1

CDR3 protein: CASSQVLGVQETQYF
CDR3 DNA: TGCGCCAGCAGCCAAGTCCTTGGGGTCCAAGAGACCCAGTACTTC
V gene: TRBV4-1
D gene: -
clone size: few
J gene: TRBJ2-5

CDR3 protein: CASTRRTAYYATNEKLFF
CDR3 DNA: TGTGCCAGCACCCGAAGGACAGCTTATTATGCAACTAATGAAAAACTGTTTTTT
V gene: TRBV12-3/TRBV12-4
D gene: -
clone size: -
J gene: TRBJ1-4